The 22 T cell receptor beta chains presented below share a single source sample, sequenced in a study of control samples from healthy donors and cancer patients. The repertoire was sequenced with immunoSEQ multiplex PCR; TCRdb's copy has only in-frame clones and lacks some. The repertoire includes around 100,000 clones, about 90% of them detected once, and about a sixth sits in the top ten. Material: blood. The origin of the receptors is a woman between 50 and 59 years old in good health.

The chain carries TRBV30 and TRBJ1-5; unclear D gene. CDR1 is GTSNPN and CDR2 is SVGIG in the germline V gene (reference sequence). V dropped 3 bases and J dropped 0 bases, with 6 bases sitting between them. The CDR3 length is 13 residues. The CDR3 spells CAWSRYSNQPQHF. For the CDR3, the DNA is TGTGCCTGGAGCCGGTATAGCAATCAGCCCCAGCATTTT. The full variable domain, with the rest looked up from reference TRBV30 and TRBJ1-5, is SQTIHQWPATLVQPVGSPLSLECTVEGTSNPNLYWYRQAAGRGLQLLFYSVGIGQISSEVPQNLSASRPQDRQFILSSKKLLLSDSGFYLCAWSRYSNQPQHFGDGTRLSIL.

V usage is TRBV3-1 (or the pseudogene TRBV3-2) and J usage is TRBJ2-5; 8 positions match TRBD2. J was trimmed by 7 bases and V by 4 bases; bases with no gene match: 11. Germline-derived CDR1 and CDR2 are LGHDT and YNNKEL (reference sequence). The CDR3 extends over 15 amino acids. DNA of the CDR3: TGTGCCAGCAGCCCTTTTAGCGGGGCGGCTGGGACCCAGTACTTC. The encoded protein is CASSPFSGAAGTQYF.

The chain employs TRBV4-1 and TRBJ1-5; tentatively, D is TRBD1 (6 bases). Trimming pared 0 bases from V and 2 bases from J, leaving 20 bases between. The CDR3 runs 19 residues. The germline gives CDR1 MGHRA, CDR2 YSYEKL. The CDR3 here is CASSQEGRGPLLGNQPQHF. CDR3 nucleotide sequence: TGCGCCAGCAGCCAAGAGGGCAGGGGCCCCCTTTTGGGCAATCAGCCCCAGCATTTT.

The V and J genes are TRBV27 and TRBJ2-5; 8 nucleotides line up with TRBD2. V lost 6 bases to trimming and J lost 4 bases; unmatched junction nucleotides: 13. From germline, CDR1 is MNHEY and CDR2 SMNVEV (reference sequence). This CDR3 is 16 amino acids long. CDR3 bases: TGTGCCAGCAGCGGGGGGGCCTGGTTGGGGGGAGAGACCCAGTACTTC. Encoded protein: CASSGGAWLGGETQYF.

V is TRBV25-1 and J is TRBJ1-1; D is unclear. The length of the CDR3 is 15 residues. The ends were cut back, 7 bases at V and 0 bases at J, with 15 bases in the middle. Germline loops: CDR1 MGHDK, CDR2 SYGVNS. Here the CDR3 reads CASTSEVHMNTEAFF. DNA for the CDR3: TGTGCCAGCACGTCAGAGGTGCACATGAACACTGAAGCTTTCTTT.

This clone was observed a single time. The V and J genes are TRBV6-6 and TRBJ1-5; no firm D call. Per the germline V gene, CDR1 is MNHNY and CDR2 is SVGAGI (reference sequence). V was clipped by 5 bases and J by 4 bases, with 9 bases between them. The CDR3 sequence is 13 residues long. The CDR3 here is CASSNDQNQPQHF. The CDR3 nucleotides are TGTGCCAGCAGTAACGATCAGAATCAGCCCCAGCATTTT.

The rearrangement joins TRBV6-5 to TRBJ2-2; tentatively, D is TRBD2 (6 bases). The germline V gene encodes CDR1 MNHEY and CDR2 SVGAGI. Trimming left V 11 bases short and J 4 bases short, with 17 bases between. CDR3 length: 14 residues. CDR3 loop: CAGRRGGGTGELFF. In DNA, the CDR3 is TGTGCCGGTCGGAGGGGTGGTGGCACCGGGGAGCTGTTTTTT.

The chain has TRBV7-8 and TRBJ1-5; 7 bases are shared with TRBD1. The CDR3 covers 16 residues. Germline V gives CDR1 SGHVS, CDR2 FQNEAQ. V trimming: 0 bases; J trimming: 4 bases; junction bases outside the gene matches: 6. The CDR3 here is CASSLASGQMNQPQHF. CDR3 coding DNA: TGTGCCAGCAGCTTAGCGTCGGGACAGATGAATCAGCCCCAGCATTTT.

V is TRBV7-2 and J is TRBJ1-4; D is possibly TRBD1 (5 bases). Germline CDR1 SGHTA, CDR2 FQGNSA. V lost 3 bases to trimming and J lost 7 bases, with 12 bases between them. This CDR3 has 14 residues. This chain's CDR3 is CASSLTVTGEKLFF. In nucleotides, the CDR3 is TGTGCCAGCAGCTTGACAGTGACGGGTGAAAAACTGTTTTTT.

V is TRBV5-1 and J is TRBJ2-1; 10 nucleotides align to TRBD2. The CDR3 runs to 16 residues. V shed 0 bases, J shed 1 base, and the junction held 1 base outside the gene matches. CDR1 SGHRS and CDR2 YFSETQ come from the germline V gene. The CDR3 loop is CASSLDSGGSYNEQFF. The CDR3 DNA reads TGCGCCAGCAGCTTGGATAGCGGGGGGTCCTACAATGAGCAGTTCTTC.

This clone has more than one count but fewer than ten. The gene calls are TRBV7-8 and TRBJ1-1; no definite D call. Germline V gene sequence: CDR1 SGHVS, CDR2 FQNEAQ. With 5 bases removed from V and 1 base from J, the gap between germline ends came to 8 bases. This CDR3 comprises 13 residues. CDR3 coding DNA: TGTGCCAGCAGCCCGGAGGGGAACACTGAAGCTTTCTTT. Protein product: CASSPEGNTEAFF.

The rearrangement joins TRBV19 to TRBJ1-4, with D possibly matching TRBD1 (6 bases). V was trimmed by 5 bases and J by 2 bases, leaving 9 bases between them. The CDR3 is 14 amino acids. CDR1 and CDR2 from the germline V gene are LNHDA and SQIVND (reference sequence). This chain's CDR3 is CASSFGQTNEKLFF. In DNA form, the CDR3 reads TGTGCCAGTAGTTTCGGACAGACTAATGAAAAACTGTTTTTT.

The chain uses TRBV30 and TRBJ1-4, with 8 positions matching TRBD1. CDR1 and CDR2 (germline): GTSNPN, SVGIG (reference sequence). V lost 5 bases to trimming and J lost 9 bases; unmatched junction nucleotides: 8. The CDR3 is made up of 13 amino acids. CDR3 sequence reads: CAWEGQVRQKLFF. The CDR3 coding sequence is TGTGCCTGGGAGGGACAGGTTCGGCAAAAACTGTTTTTT.

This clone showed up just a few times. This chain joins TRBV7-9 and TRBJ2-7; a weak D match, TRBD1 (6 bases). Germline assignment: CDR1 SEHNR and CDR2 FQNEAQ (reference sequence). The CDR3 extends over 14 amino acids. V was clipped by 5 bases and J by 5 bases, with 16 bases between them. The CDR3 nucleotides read TGTGCCAGCAGCCGAGACAGGTTTTCGGACGAGCAGTACTTC. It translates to CASSRDRFSDEQYF.

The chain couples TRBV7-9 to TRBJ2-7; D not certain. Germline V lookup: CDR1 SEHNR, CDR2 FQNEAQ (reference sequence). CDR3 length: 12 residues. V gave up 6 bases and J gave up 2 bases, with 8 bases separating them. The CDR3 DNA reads TGTGCCAGCAGAGGGTATACCTACGAGCAGTACTTC. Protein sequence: CASRGYTYEQYF.

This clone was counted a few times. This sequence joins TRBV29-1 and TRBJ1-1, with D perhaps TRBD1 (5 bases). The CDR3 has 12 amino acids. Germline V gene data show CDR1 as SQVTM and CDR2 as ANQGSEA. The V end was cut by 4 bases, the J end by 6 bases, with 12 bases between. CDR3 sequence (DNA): TGCAGCGTTGCTGGGGGTGGGTCTGAAGCTTTCTTT. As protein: CSVAGGGSEAFF.

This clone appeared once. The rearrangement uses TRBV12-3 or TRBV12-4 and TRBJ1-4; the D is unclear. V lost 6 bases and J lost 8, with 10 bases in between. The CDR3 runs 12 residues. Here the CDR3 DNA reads TGTGCCAGCAGCCTGACGAGGGAAAAACTGTTTTTT. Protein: CASSLTREKLFF.

DNA for the CDR3: TGCGCCAGCACCAGGGGGAACACTGAAGCTTTCTTT. Its translation: CASTRGNTEAFF. This rearrangement joins TRBV10-2 to TRBJ1-1; D is perhaps TRBD1 (6 bases). From germline, CDR1 is WSHSY and CDR2 SAAADI. CDR3 length: 12 residues. V was clipped by 7 bases and J by 1 base, with 7 bases between them.

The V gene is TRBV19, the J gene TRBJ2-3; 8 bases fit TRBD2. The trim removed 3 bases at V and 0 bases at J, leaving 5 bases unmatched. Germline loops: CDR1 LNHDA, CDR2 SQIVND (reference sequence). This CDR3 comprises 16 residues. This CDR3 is CASSIMRGASTDTQYF. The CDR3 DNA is TGTGCCAGTAGTATTATGCGGGGGGCTAGCACAGATACGCAGTATTTT. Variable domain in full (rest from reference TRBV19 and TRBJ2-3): DGGITQSPKYLFRKEGQNVTLSCEQNLNHDAMYWYRQDPGQGLRLIYYSQIVNDFQKGDIAEGYSVSREKKESFPLTVTSAQKNPTAFYLCASSIMRGASTDTQYFGPGTRLTVL.

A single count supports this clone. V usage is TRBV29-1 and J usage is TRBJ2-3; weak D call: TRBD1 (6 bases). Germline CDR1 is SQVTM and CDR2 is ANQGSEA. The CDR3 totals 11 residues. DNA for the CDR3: TGCAGAGGGGGAGACACAGATACGCAGTATTTT. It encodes CRGGDTDTQYF.

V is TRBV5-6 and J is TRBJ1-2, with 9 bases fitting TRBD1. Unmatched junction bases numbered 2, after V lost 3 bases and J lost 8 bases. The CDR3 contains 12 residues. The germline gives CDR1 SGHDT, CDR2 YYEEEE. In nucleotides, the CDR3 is TGTGCCAGCAGCTGGACAGGGGAGGGCTACACCTTC. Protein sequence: CASSWTGEGYTF. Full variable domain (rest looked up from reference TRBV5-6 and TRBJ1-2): DAGVTQSPTHLIKTRGQQVTLRCSPKSGHDTVSWYQQALGQGPQFIFQYYEEEERQRGNFPDRFSGHQFPNYSSELNVNALLLGDSALYLCASSWTGEGYTFGSGTRLTVV.

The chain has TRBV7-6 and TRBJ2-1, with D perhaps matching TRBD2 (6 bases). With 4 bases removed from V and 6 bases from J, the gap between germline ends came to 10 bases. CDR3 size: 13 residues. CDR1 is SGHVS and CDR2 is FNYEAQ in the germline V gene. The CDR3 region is CASSSGLTNEQFF. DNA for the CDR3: TGTGCCAGCAGCTCGGGACTTACCAATGAGCAGTTCTTC.